This T cell receptor (beta chain) was found in a study of beta chain features in type 1 diabetes. The study, taken as a whole, reports: PCR may have favored shorter templates equally in patients and controls. Sampled from patients, naive, central memory and Treg TCRB repertoires appeared more similar than those sampled from healthy donors.

Heparinised blood was drawn once per donor, averaging roughly 0.11 L. Expressed TCRB transcripts were sequenced after all isolated RNA was converted to cDNA. The table came from immunoSEQ multiplex PCR; TCRdb's copy has only in-frame clones and leaves some out. Of hundreds of thousands of clones listed, roughly 8% are singletons. Trimming removed 5 bases from V and 7 bases from J, with 6 bases in between. The CDR3 spans 11 residues. CDR1 and CDR2 (germline): SGHTA, FQGTGA. To note about this clone: Antigen unknown. A much larger clonotype is one base distant, so this may be a read error.

The sequenced material came from central memory CD4+ T cells from blood. The receptor was derived from a woman younger than 35 in good health. This chain connects TRBV7-3 to TRBJ2-1, with D perhaps matching TRBD2 (5 bases). The DNA of the CDR3 is TGTGCCAGCAGCCCGGGAAATGAGCAGTTCTTC. Its translation is CASSPGNEQFF.